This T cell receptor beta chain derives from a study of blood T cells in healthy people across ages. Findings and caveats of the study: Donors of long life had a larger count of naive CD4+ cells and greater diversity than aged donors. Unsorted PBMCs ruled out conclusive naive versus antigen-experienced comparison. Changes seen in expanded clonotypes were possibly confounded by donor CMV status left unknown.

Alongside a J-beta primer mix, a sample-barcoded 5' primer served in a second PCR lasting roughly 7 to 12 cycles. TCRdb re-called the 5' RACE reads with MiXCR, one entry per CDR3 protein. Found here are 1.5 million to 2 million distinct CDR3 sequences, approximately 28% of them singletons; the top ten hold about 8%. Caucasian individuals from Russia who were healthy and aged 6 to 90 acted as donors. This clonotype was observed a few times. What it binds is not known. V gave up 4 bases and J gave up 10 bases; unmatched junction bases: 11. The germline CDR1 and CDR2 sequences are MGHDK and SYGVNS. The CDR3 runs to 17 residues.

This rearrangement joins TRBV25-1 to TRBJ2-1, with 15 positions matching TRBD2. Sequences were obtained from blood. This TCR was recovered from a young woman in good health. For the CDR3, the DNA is TGTGCCAGCAGTGCTGGGACTAGCGGGGGGAGCCTCCAGGAGCAGTTCTTC. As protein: CASSAGTSGGSLQEQFF.